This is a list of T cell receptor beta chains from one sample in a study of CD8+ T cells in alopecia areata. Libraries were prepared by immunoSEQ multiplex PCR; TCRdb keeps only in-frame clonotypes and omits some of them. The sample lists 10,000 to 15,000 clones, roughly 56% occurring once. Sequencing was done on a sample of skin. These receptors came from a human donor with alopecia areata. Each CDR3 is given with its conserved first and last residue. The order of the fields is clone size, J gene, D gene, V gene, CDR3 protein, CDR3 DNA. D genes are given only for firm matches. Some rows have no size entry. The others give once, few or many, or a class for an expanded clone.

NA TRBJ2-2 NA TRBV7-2 CASSQGRDTGELFF TGTGCCAGCAGCCAAGGGCGGGACACCGGGGAGCTGTTTTTT
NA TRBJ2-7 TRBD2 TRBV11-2 CASTYSAGTRLVEQYF TGTGCCAGCACCTACTCAGCGGGGACTCGACTAGTGGAGCAGTACTTC
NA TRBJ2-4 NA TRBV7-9 CASTPPFAKNIQYF TGTGCCAGCACCCCACCCTTTGCCAAAAACATTCAGTACTTC
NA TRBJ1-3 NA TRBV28 CASGIYALGSSGNTIYF TGTGCCAGCGGGATTTACGCGTTAGGGTCCTCTGGAAACACCATATATTTT
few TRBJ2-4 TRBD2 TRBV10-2 CASSGTSGIAKNIQYF TGCGCCAGCAGCGGGACTAGCGGGATTGCCAAAAACATTCAGTACTTC
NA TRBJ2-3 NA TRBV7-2 CASSLAREDTQYF TGTGCCAGCAGCTTAGCGCGGGAAGATACGCAGTATTTT
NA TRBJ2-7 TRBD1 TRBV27 CASLGRTGYYEQYF TGTGCCAGCCTAGGTCGGACAGGCTACTACGAGCAGTACTTC
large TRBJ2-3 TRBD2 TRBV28 CASTSGGAGDTQYF TGTGCCAGCACTAGCGGGGGGGCAGGGGATACGCAGTATTTT
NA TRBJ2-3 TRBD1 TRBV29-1 CSVRQGGTDTQYF TGCAGCGTGAGGCAGGGGGGCACAGATACGCAGTATTTT
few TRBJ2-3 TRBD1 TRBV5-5 CASSWGQGATDTQYF TGTGCCAGCAGCTGGGGACAGGGAGCCACAGATACGCAGTATTTT
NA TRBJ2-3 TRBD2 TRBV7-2 CASSLGTSGTLGPDTQYF TGTGCCAGCAGCTTAGGGACTAGCGGGACCCTCGGTCCGGATACGCAGTATTTT
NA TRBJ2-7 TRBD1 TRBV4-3 CASSQATGEYEQYF TGCGCCAGCAGCCAAGCGACAGGGGAGTATGAGCAGTACTTC
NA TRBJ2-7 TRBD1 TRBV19 CASSIGQGASYEQYF TGTGCCAGTAGTATAGGGCAGGGGGCTTCCTACGAGCAGTACTTC
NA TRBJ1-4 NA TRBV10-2 CASSRGLGLDEKLFF TGCGCCAGCAGTCGGGGACTGGGATTAGACGAAAAACTGTTTTTT
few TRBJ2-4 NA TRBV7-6 CASSLDLISPRDF TGTGCCAGCAGCTTAGACCTTATTAGTCCTAGGGACTTC
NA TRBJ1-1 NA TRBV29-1 CSVEMGILDTEAFF TGCAGCGTTGAAATGGGGATTCTGGACACTGAAGCTTTCTTT
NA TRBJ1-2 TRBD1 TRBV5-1 CASSLDLTGNGYTF TGCGCCAGCAGCTTGGACCTGACAGGGAATGGCTACACCTTC
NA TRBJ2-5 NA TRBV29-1 CSVVGAGGGETQYF TGCAGCGTTGTTGGGGCAGGGGGAGGGGAGACCCAGTACTTC
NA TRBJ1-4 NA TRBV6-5 CASSYSGGRGTEKLFF TGTGCCAGCAGTTACTCGGGGGGACGCGGTACTGAAAAACTGTTTTTT
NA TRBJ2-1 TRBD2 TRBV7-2 CASSFLAVSYNEQFF TGTGCCAGCAGCTTTCTAGCGGTCTCCTACAATGAGCAGTTCTTC
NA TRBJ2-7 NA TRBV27 CASSSVLEEDEQYF TGTGCCAGCAGTTCAGTACTAGAAGAAGACGAGCAGTACTTC
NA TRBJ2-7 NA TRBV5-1 CASSLALDTGEQYF TGCGCCAGCAGCTTGGCCTTAGACACCGGCGAGCAGTACTTC